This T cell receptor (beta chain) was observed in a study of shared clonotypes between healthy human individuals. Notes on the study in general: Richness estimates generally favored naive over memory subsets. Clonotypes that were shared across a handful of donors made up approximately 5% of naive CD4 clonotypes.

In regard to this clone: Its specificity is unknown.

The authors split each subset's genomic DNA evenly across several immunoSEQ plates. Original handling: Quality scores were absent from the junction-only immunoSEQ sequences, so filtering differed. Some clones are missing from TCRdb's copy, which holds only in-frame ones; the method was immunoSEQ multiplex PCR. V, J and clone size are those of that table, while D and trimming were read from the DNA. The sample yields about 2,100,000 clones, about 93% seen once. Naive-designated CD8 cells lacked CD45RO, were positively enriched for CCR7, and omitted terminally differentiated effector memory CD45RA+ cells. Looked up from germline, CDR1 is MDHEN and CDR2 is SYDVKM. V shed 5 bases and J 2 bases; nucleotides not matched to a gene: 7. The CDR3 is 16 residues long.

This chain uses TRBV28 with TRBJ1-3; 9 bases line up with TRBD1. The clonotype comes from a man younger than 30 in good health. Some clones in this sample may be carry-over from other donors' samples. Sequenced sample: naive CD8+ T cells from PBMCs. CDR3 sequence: CASSPGQGGTGNTIYF. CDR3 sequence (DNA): TGTGCCAGCAGTCCGGGACAGGGAGGCACTGGAAACACCATATATTTT.